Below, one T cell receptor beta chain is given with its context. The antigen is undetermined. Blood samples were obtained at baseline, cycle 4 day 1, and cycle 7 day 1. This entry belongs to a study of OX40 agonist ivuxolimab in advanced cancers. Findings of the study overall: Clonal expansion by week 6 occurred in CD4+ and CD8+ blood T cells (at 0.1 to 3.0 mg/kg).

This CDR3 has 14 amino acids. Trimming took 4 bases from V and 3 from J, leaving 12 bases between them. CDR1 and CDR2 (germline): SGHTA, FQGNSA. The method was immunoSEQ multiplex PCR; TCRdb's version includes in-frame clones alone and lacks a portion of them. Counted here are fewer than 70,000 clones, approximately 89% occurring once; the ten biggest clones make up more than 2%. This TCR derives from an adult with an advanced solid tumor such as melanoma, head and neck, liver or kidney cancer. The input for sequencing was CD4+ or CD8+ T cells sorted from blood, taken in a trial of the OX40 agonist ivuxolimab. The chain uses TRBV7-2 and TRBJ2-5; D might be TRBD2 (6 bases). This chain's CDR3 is CASSSEGGKETQYF. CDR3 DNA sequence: TGTGCCAGCAGCTCCGAAGGCGGGAAAGAGACCCAGTACTTC.